These 26 T cell receptor beta chains share one sample of origin, sequenced in a study of shared clonotypes between healthy human individuals. The repertoire was sequenced with immunoSEQ multiplex PCR; TCRdb's copy has only in-frame clones and lacks some. The sample holds hundreds of thousands of clones, roughly 78% seen once. Material for sequencing was memory CD4+ T cells sorted from blood. This sample's subset: CD45RA-negative fraction. The receptors originated from a woman aged 30 to 39 in good health.

The chain carries TRBV28 and TRBJ2-1, with 14 bases identical to TRBD2. Germline V gene sequence: CDR1 MDHEN, CDR2 SYDVKM. The CDR3 sequence is 17 residues long. V gave up 2 bases and J gave up 7 bases; unmatched junction bases: 7. In DNA form, the CDR3 reads TGTGCCAGCAGTTTACGCCGACTAGCGGGAGGGTTAAATGAGCAGTTCTTC. Residues: CASSLRRLAGGLNEQFF. The full variable domain, its missing parts supplied by reference TRBV28 and TRBJ2-1, is DVKVTQSSRYLVKRTGEKVFLECVQDMDHENMFWYRQDPGLGLRLIYFSYDVKMKEKGDIPEGYSVSREKKERFSLILESASTNQTSMYLCASSLRRLAGGLNEQFFGPGTRLTVL.

On this clone itself: Other nucleotide sequences in the sample specify the same CDR3. The CDR3 region has the DNA TGTGCCAGCTCACCGGGACTAGCGGGAGGTTACAATGAGCAGTTCTTC. It specifies CASSPGLAGGYNEQFF. The genes are TRBV18 and TRBJ2-1; TRBD2 aligns across 15 bases. The germline V gene encodes CDR1 KGHSH and CDR2 LQKENI. With V trimmed by 3 bases and J by 4 bases, 1 base remained unmatched. The CDR3 runs to 16 residues. The full variable domain, completed using reference TRBV18 and TRBJ2-1, is NAGVMQNPRHLVRRRGQEARLRCSPMKGHSHVYWYRQLPEEGLKFMVYLQKENIIDESGMPKERFSAEFPKEGPSILRIQQVVRGDSAAYFCASSPGLAGGYNEQFFGPGTRLTVL.

The chain links TRBV28 to TRBJ2-1; no clear D. Looked up from germline, CDR1 is MDHEN and CDR2 is SYDVKM. Trimming pared 4 bases from V and 2 bases from J, leaving 6 bases between. The CDR3 is 13 residues long. The CDR3 sequence: CASSSEPYNEQFF. For the CDR3, the DNA is TGTGCCAGCAGTTCGGAACCCTACAATGAGCAGTTCTTC.

This clone was seen only once. The V and J genes are TRBV6-8 and TRBJ2-7; D gene uncertain. Trimming stripped 5 bases from V and 3 bases from J, with 5 bases between. The CDR3 has 11 residues. Germline V CDR1 and CDR2: MNHGY, SAAAGT. The CDR3 sequence is CASSAGYEQYF. CDR3 DNA: TGTGCCAGCAGTGCCGGCTACGAGCAGTACTTC.

J is TRBJ2-7 and V is TRBV27, with 9 bases that match TRBD1. The CDR3 is made up of 16 amino acids. Germline V CDR1 and CDR2: MNHEY, SMNVEV (reference sequence). V lost 2 bases and J lost 5; bases outside the gene matches: 10. The CDR3 DNA sequence: TGTGCCAGCAGTTTACGGGGTGGGACAGGGTATCACGAGCAGTACTTC. It specifies CASSLRGGTGYHEQYF.

The chain has TRBV25-1 and TRBJ2-1; D gene uncertain. Per germline, CDR1 MGHDK and CDR2 SYGVNS. The ends were cut back, 2 bases at V and 2 bases at J, with 7 bases in the middle. This CDR3 is built from 14 residues. CDR3 DNA: TGTGCCAGCAGTGAAGGTGGTCCCTACAATGAGCAGTTCTTC. Translation: CASSEGGPYNEQFF.

V gene TRBV5-1 combines with J gene TRBJ2-1, with 9 bases that match TRBD1. The CDR3 totals 16 residues. The V segment lost 1 base and the J segment 7 bases; nucleotides outside the gene matches: 9. Germline CDR1 and CDR2: SGHRS and YFSETQ. CDR3 sequence (DNA): TGCGCCAGCAGCTTGTCGACAGGGGGGCCGTATAATGAGCAGTTCTTC. Protein product: CASSLSTGGPYNEQFF.

This chain links TRBV9 with TRBJ2-3; D is unclear. V lost 3 bases to trimming and J lost 2 bases, with 10 bases between them. Germline V gives CDR1 SGDLS, CDR2 YYNGEE. This CDR3 has 14 amino acids. The CDR3 reads CASSGTGYTDTQYF. The CDR3 nucleotides read TGTGCCAGCAGCGGTACGGGTTACACAGATACGCAGTATTTT.

This rearrangement joins TRBV11-2 to TRBJ2-2, with D perhaps TRBD2 (6 bases). The CDR3 runs 14 residues. Germline lookup yields CDR1 SGHAT and CDR2 FQNNGV. V lost 4 bases to trimming and J lost 6 bases, with 12 bases between them. The CDR3 DNA reads as TGTGCCAGCAGCTCTTTTGGAGGGGCCGGGGAGCTGTTTTTT. Protein product: CASSSFGGAGELFF. Looking up the rest from reference TRBV11-2 and TRBJ2-2 gives the full variable domain: EAGVAQSPRYKIIEKRQSVAFWCNPISGHATLYWYQQILGQGPKLLIQFQNNGVVDDSQLPKDRFSAERLKGVDSTLKIQPAKLEDSAVYLCASSSFGGAGELFFGEGSRLTVL.

With respect to this clone: This CDR3 is also generated by other DNA sequences in the sample. This chain links TRBV2 with TRBJ2-7; D may be TRBD1 (5 bases). This CDR3 spans 12 amino acids. The V and J ends lost 6 bases and 1 base respectively, with 7 bases between them. Germline CDR1 is SNHLY and CDR2 is FYNNEI. The CDR3 sequence: CASRKGSYEQYF. CDR3 sequence (DNA): TGTGCCAGCAGGAAGGGGTCCTACGAGCAGTACTTC.

In DNA, the CDR3 is TGCGCCAGCAGCCAGATTGGTTTGGCAGAAGGATCGGCTTTCTTT. Amino acid sequence: CASSQIGLAEGSAFF. This chain links TRBV4-1 with TRBJ1-1; no clear D gene. V lost 3 bases to trimming and J lost 11 bases, with 22 bases between them. This CDR3 region has 15 residues. Per germline, CDR1 MGHRA and CDR2 YSYEKL.

V is TRBV25-1 and J is TRBJ2-1; 7 bases line up with TRBD2. The CDR3 contains 13 residues. Germline V gene lookup returns CDR1 MGHDK and CDR2 SYGVNS. The ends lost 3 bases at V and 5 bases at J; junction bases unmatched: 1. CDR3 sequence reads: CASSDGTNNEQFF. The CDR3 region has the DNA TGTGCCAGCAGTGATGGGACTAACAATGAGCAGTTCTTC. The variable domain in full, with the rest retrieved from reference TRBV25-1 and TRBJ2-1, is EADIYQTPRYLVIGTGKKITLECSQTMGHDKMYWYQQDPGMELHLIHYSYGVNSTEKGDLSSESTVSRIRTEHFPLTLESARPSHTSQYLCASSDGTNNEQFFGPGTRLTVL.

The chain combines TRBV9 with TRBJ2-7; a weak D match, TRBD2 (6 bases). CDR3 size: 15 residues. The germline V gene has CDR1 SGDLS and CDR2 YYNGEE. Deletions cut 3 bases from V and 3 bases from J, with 16 bases between. The CDR3 nucleotides are TGTGCCAGCAGCGGGGGACCTAGCGTTCTCTACGAGCAGTACTTC. This translates into CASSGGPSVLYEQYF. The variable domain in full, completed from reference TRBV9 and TRBJ2-7, reads DSGVTQTPKHLITATGQRVTLRCSPRSGDLSVYWYQQSLDQGLQFLIQYYNGEERAKGNILERFSAQQFPDLHSELNLSSLELGDSALYFCASSGGPSVLYEQYFGPGTRLTVT.

This clone was counted many times. The rearrangement uses TRBV11-2 and TRBJ2-7; D gene ambiguous. With 0 bases removed from V and 3 bases from J, the gap between germline ends came to 3 bases. Germline assignment: CDR1 SGHAT and CDR2 FQNNGV. The CDR3 consists of 12 residues. This chain's CDR3 is CASSLDGYEQYF. The CDR3 DNA follows: TGTGCCAGCAGCTTAGACGGCTACGAGCAGTACTTC.

The rearrangement joins TRBV5-1 to TRBJ2-5; no reliable D call. CDR1 is SGHRS and CDR2 is YFSETQ in the germline V gene. The length of the CDR3 is 14 residues. The ends were cut back, 6 bases at V and 1 base at J, with 13 bases in the middle. In nucleotides, the CDR3 is TGCGCCAGCACCCGCGGACGGACCCAAGAGACCCAGTACTTC. Translated, it gives CASTRGRTQETQYF.

The chain has TRBV14 and TRBJ2-5, with TRBD1 identical over 7 bases. Germline CDR1 is SGHDN and CDR2 is FVKESK. The V and J ends lost 6 bases and 4 bases, in that order; junction bases with no gene match: 11. CDR3 length equals 15 residues. The CDR3 nucleotides read TGTGCCAGCAGATCCGGGACAGTAAAGGCAGAGACCCAGTACTTC. Protein sequence: CASRSGTVKAETQYF.

This chain connects TRBV28 to TRBJ1-2; D gene unclear. In germline, CDR1 is MDHEN, CDR2 SYDVKM. The CDR3 sequence is 15 residues long. V lost 11 bases and J 2 bases, leaving 21 bases between the germline ends. The CDR3 DNA follows: TGTGCCGGCGCCAACTCGGACCGACTAAACTATGGCTACACCTTC. This sequence encodes CAGANSDRLNYGYTF.

This chain uses TRBV2 with TRBJ2-6, with 7 positions matching TRBD1. V dropped 8 bases and J dropped 0; count of bases not matched to a gene: 10. CDR3 size: 17 residues. Germline V gene lookup returns CDR1 SNHLY and CDR2 FYNNEI. Here the CDR3 reads CASPDRCLGSGANVLTF. In nucleotides, the CDR3 is TGTGCCAGCCCGGACAGGTGCTTAGGCTCTGGGGCCAACGTCCTGACTTTC.

This clone was seen a handful of times. The chain links TRBV7-9 to TRBJ2-7; D is possibly TRBD2 (5 bases). The V gene lost 1 base and the J gene lost 3 bases, with 16 bases spanning the gap. Per germline, CDR1 SEHNR and CDR2 FQNEAQ (reference sequence). The CDR3 consists of 16 residues. The DNA for the CDR3 is TGTGCCAGCAGCTTAGGAGGTGGGAGAATACTCTACGAGCAGTACTTC. It is translated as CASSLGGGRILYEQYF.

Only one count was recorded for this clone. This chain uses TRBV5-1 with TRBJ1-2; D is perhaps TRBD1 (6 bases). The CDR3 consists of 15 residues. CDR1 and CDR2 (germline): SGHRS, YFSETQ. Trimming stripped 3 bases from V and 2 bases from J, with 14 bases between. CDR3 bases: TGCGCCAGCAGCTCGGGGACACGCGGGAACTATGGCTACACCTTC. It yields the protein CASSSGTRGNYGYTF. Based on the CDR3 plus reference TRBV5-1 and TRBJ1-2, the full variable domain is KAGVTQTPRYLIKTRGQQVTLSCSPISGHRSVSWYQQTPGQGLQFLFEYFSETQRNKGNFPGRFSGRQFSNSRSEMNVSTLELGDSALYLCASSSGTRGNYGYTFGSGTRLTVV.

The chain links TRBV30 to TRBJ2-1; 10 positions agree with TRBD2. V was clipped by 7 bases and J by 5 bases; unmatched bases: 5. Germline V gene sequence: CDR1 GTSNPN, CDR2 SVGIG (reference sequence). The CDR3 is 13 residues long. The CDR3 DNA reads as TGTGCCTACCAAGCGGGAGGGCACAATGAGCAGTTCTTC. Amino acid sequence: CAYQAGGHNEQFF.

The J gene is TRBJ2-1, the V gene TRBV19, with 8 bases identical to TRBD1. Trimming removed 5 bases from V and 5 bases from J; junction bases left unmatched: 8. This CDR3 is 15 amino acids long. The germline V gene has CDR1 LNHDA and CDR2 SQIVND (reference sequence). Here the CDR3 reads CASSAGQGRNNEQFF. The CDR3 bases are TGTGCCAGTAGTGCAGGACAGGGAAGGAACAATGAGCAGTTCTTC.

The chain uses TRBV28 and TRBJ1-1; 8 bases align to TRBD1. The CDR3 sequence is 15 residues long. The V gene end was trimmed by 5 bases and the J gene end by 4 bases; junction bases not matched to a gene: 9. The germline V gene encodes CDR1 MDHEN and CDR2 SYDVKM. In DNA, the CDR3 is TGTGCCAGCAGTGCGCAGGGGGCGGGGAGCACTGAAGCTTTCTTT. Its protein product is CASSAQGAGSTEAFF.

The V call is TRBV11-2, the J call TRBJ1-4, with D hard to call. The V and J ends lost 5 bases and 1 base respectively, with 8 bases between them. Germline-derived CDR1 and CDR2 are SGHAT and FQNNGV. The CDR3 covers 14 residues. The DNA of the CDR3 is TGTGCCAGCAGCCTTGGAAAAACTAATGAAAAACTGTTTTTT. Its translation is CASSLGKTNEKLFF.

The gene calls are TRBV2 and TRBJ2-5, with TRBD2 matching 15 bases. V was pared by 8 bases and J by 0 bases, with 4 bases of the junction left unmatched. CDR1 is SNHLY, CDR2 FYNNEI, per germline. This CDR3 has 16 amino acids. The CDR3 coding sequence is TGTGCCAGCGGGGGGACTAGCGGGAGGTACCAAGAGACCCAGTACTTC. This translates into CASGGTSGRYQETQYF.

This chain links TRBV21-1 with TRBJ1-5; TRBD1 was called by the table and not checked on the DNA. TRBV21-1 is a known pseudogene. The CDR3 has 19 amino acids. This chain's CDR3 is CASSNWTGSPRAGNQPQHF. DNA of the CDR3: TGTGCCAGCAGCAATTGGACAGGTTCCCCCCGCGCTGGCAATCAGCCCCAGCATTTT.